This TCR beta chain was observed in a study of vaccination effects on CD4 cells after COVID-19. From germline, CDR1 is SGHTA and CDR2 FQGNSA. The V segment lost 4 bases and the J segment 2 bases; nucleotides outside the gene matches: 5. The CDR3 covers 15 residues. Sequencing was performed with immunoSEQ multiplex PCR; in TCRdb, only in-frame clones are kept and a portion is missing. The table records roughly 65,000 clones, approximately 76% of them present only once. Antigen-specific CD4+ T cells were expanded with viral peptide pools in the ViraFEST assay before sequencing. Upon completion of under eleven days in culture, CD4+ T cells were isolated. According to the study, vaccine recipients showed no prior SARS-CoV-2 infection and negative nucleocapsid antibodies. About 1.8 million PBMC were seeded per well and grown in the presence of approximately 9.5 IU/ml IL-2 and 8.5 to 10 ug/ml peptides. Of note for this clone: Its antigen is unidentified.

General observations from the study: Common cold coronavirus cross-reactivity was shown by only 1 of 255 vaccine-induced clones in healthy vaccinees.

Sequencing was performed on CD4+ T cells from PBMCs cultured with HCoV-NL63 spike peptides, taken before COVID-19 vaccination. This receptor was taken from a human donor who received a COVID-19 vaccine. The chain carries TRBV7-2 and TRBJ2-7; 10 bases are a match to TRBD2. The CDR3 DNA is TGTGCCAGCAGCTCTCAAGCGGGGGGGCCCTACGAGCAGTACGTC. It encodes CASSSQAGGPYEQYV.